Below are 11 T cell receptor beta chains sequenced from a single sample in a study of T cell responses to AZD1222 COVID-19 vaccine. Method: immunoSEQ multiplex PCR; TCRdb's copy keeps in-frame clones and lacks some. The profile covers around 71,000 clones, with roughly 80% appearing a single time and around 15% taken by the ten largest. The input for sequencing was peripheral blood, taken 28 days after the second AZD1222 dose. The receptors stem from an adult who received the AZD1222 COVID-19 vaccine.

This clone was detected once. The CDR3 region is CASRSPPNTEAFF. The CDR3 DNA reads TGCGCCAGCAGATCGCCACCGAACACTGAAGCTTTCTTT. The rearrangement links TRBV5-1 to TRBJ1-1, with no clear D. V lost 5 bases and J 1 base, leaving 9 bases between the germline ends. Germline CDR1 is SGHRS and CDR2 is YFSETQ. This CDR3 has 13 residues.

This chain links TRBV6-1 with TRBJ1-6; 7 bases agree with TRBD1. The V and J ends lost 4 bases and 2 bases, in that order; junction bases with no gene match: 5. CDR3 length: 16 amino acids. Germline assignment: CDR1 MNHNS and CDR2 SASEGT. The CDR3, as DNA: TGTGCCAGCAGTGGGGTCAGGGGGACCTATAATTCACCCCTCCACTTT. Protein product: CASSGVRGTYNSPLHF.

This sequence joins TRBV6-2 or TRBV6-3 and TRBJ2-7, with 16 bases aligning to TRBD2. Trimming took 6 bases from V and 4 from J; bases not matched to a gene: 15. The CDR3 loop spans 19 amino acids. The germline CDR1 and CDR2 sequences are MNHEY and SVGEGT. DNA for the CDR3: TGTGCCAGCAGCCCCCCGGGACTAGCGGGGGGGCATCCCTATTACGAGCAGTACTTC. It specifies CASSPPGLAGGHPYYEQYF.

The rearrangement uses TRBV6-1 and TRBJ2-7; 8 bases fit TRBD1. The ends lost 1 base at V and 4 bases at J; junction bases unmatched: 9. The CDR3 totals 16 residues. The V gene's germline CDR1 is MNHNS and CDR2 SASEGT. The CDR3 loop is CASSEGLTGALYEQYF. The DNA for the CDR3 is TGTGCCAGCAGTGAAGGTTTGACAGGGGCCCTTTACGAGCAGTACTTC.

The chain uses TRBV28 and TRBJ1-3; maybe TRBD1 (6 bases). Germline V gene lookup returns CDR1 MDHEN and CDR2 SYDVKM. This CDR3 region has 16 residues. V lost 4 bases, J lost 0 bases, and 13 bases lay in between. In DNA, the CDR3 is TGTGCCAGCAGTTCCCCGGGGGGGCCCTCTGGAAACACCATATATTTT. It is translated as CASSSPGGPSGNTIYF.

The chain couples TRBV9 to TRBJ2-7; 14 bases match TRBD2. Looked up from germline, CDR1 is SGDLS and CDR2 is YYNGEE. The CDR3 is 17 amino acids. V dropped 2 bases and J dropped 3; count of bases not matched to a gene: 7. For the CDR3, the DNA is TGTGCCAGCAGCGTCTCAGGGGGACTAGCGGGGGACTACGAGCAGTACTTC. This codes for CASSVSGGLAGDYEQYF.

This rearrangement joins TRBV28 to TRBJ1-1; tentative D call: TRBD1 (5 bases). Trimming took off 7 bases at V and 5 bases at J, with 20 bases between the two ends. CDR3 length equals 15 residues. The germline CDR1 and CDR2 sequences are MDHEN and SYDVKM. The CDR3: CASTPGSFFGTEAFF. The CDR3, as DNA: TGTGCCAGCACCCCAGGGAGCTTCTTCGGGACTGAAGCTTTCTTT.

The rearrangement links TRBV19 to TRBJ2-2; 7 nucleotides line up with TRBD1. The V and J ends lost 8 bases and 6 bases, in that order; junction bases with no gene match: 6. The CDR3 extends over 13 amino acids. Germline CDR1 and CDR2: LNHDA and SQIVND (reference sequence). CDR3 protein: CASEQGFAGELFF. CDR3 DNA: TGTGCCAGTGAACAGGGGTTCGCCGGGGAGCTGTTTTTT.

The chain uses TRBV7-2 and TRBJ2-3, with D perhaps matching TRBD2 (6 bases). V gave up 5 bases and J gave up 4 bases, with 16 bases separating them. The CDR3 loop spans 15 amino acids. Germline V gene lookup returns CDR1 SGHTA and CDR2 FQGNSA. The CDR3 bases are TGTGCCAGCAGCCCTAGACGGCTAGCGTCAGATACGCAGTATTTT. Its protein product is CASSPRRLASDTQYF.

The chain recombines TRBV4-1 with TRBJ1-3; tentative D call: TRBD1 (5 bases). Germline V gene sequence: CDR1 MGHRA, CDR2 YSYEKL. V lost 1 base and J lost 3, with 13 bases in between. This CDR3 comprises 16 residues. CDR3 loop: CASSQGAGTYGNTIYF. The CDR3 DNA sequence: TGCGCCAGCAGCCAAGGCGCCGGGACGTATGGAAACACCATATATTTT.

As to this clone: One end of the junction is discordant with germline, which a read error may explain. The chain employs TRBV28 and TRBJ2-4; 7 nucleotides match TRBD1. Germline V CDR1 and CDR2: MDHEN, SYDVKM. The CDR3 covers 11 residues. The DNA of the CDR3 is TGTGCCAGCAGTGAATCCGGGACAGCCTCGTTC. Protein: CASSESGTASF.